The sequence of this T cell receptor beta chain was determined in a study of vaccination effects on CD4 cells after COVID-19. With the ViraFEST assay, the study expanded antigen-specific CD4+ T cells using viral peptide pools, then sequenced them. Culture lasted roughly eleven days before CD4+ T cell isolation. All vaccine recipients tested negative for nucleocapsid antibodies and had never contracted SARS-CoV-2 infection. Details on this clone: What it binds is unknown.

Libraries were prepared by immunoSEQ multiplex PCR; TCRdb keeps only in-frame clonotypes and omits some of them. The repertoire holds tens of thousands of clones, around 69% seen once, with approximately 2.8% in the top ten. From germline, CDR1 is MDHEN and CDR2 SYDVKM. The J segment lost 7 bases and the V segment lost 7 bases, leaving 10 bases of the junction unmatched. The CDR3 contains 14 residues. Here the sequenced sample was CD4+ T cells from PBMCs cultured with HCoV-NL63 spike peptides, taken before COVID-19 vaccination. The sequence came from a human donor who received a COVID-19 vaccine. The chain couples TRBV28 to TRBJ2-1; 7 bases agree with TRBD1. CDR3 sequence: CASTHGQEQNEQFF. The DNA of the CDR3 is TGTGCCAGCACCCATGGACAGGAACAAAATGAGCAGTTCTTC.